This entry describes one T cell receptor beta chain. The antigen is undetermined. The junction had 6 bases not matched to a gene; V was cut back by 1 base and J by 5 bases. CDR1 SNHLY and CDR2 FYNNEI come from the germline V gene. The CDR3 contains 15 residues. This sample stems from a study of cytomegalovirus exposure and HLA in healthy donors. Amplification used 60 Vbeta primers and 13 Jbeta primers. Profiling relied on immunoSEQ multiplex PCR, and the TCRdb table lists in-frame clones only, not all of them. The repertoire table contains about 79,000 clones. General observations from the study: The likely origin of a cluster of highly shared sequence variants was a sequencing artifact.

The sequenced material came from PBMCs. This chain connects TRBV2 to TRBJ2-7; 9 nucleotides line up with TRBD2. This receptor was taken from a young man in good health and CMV-seronegative. The CDR3 sequence is CASSEDLAGHNEQYF. CDR3 DNA: TGTGCCAGCAGTGAAGATCTAGCGGGACATAACGAGCAGTACTTC.